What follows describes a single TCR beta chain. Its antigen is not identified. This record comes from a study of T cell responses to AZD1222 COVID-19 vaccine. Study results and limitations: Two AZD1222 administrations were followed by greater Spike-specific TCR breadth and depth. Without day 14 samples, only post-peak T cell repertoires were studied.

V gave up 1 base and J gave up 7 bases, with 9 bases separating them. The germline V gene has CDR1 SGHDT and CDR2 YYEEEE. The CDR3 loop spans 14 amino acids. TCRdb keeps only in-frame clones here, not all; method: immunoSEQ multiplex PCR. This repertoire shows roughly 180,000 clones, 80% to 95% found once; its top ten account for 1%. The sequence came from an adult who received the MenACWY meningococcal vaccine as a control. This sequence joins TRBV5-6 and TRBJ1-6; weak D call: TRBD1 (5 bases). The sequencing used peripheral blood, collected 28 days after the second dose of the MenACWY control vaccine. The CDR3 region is CASSLIGGNSPLHF. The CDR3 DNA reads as TGTGCCAGCAGCTTGATCGGGGGAAATTCACCCCTCCACTTT.